This T cell receptor (beta chain) is drawn from a study of blood T cell repertoires in COVID-19. CDR1 and CDR2 (germline): SGHRS, YFSETQ. The CDR3 covers 14 residues. V lost 2 bases, J lost 0 bases, and 7 bases lay in between. Seattle patient enrollment occurred during active infection, with longitudinal follow-up thereafter. Produced via immunoSEQ multiplex PCR; TCRdb's table is partial and in-frame only. The data contain 130,000 or so clones, about 88% of them singletons. Specimen: peripheral blood. The source is a human donor with COVID-19, enrolled during active disease. The donor label of this sample is uncertain. The V and J genes are TRBV5-1 and TRBJ2-3; D not certain. The CDR3 DNA is TGCGCCAGCAGCTTACAGCTGAGCACAGATACGCAGTATTTT. This gives the protein CASSLQLSTDTQYF.